The present T cell receptor beta chain was sequenced within a study of cytomegalovirus exposure and HLA in healthy donors. Study-wide results and limits: In a later analysis, TCR beta V- and J-gene trimming showed a link to a missense DCLRE1C variant. A later analysis appeared to link common viral pathogens to several of the most significant clusters.

J was trimmed by 4 bases and V by 0 bases; bases with no gene match: 6. Germline CDR1 is SGHRS and CDR2 is YFSETQ. The CDR3 extends over 15 amino acids. PCR involved 60 Vbeta and 13 Jbeta primers. Methods used by the authors: There were around 78 million unique TCR beta chains by a later count, and about 11 million of them were shared. Assay: immunoSEQ multiplex PCR; the TCRdb copy retains only in-frame clones and omits some. The V and J calls and clone size are taken from that table; D and trimming were inferred from the DNA. The data contain about 120,000 clones, about four fifths of them singletons. With regard to this clone: As yet, its antigen is unknown.

The chain uses TRBV5-1 and TRBJ2-7, with 8 bases identical to TRBD2. This TCR was recovered from a woman in her thirties or forties in good health and CMV-seronegative. Sequencing was performed on PBMCs. The CDR3 nucleotides read TGCGCCAGCAGCTTGGGAGCGGGAGCGAGGTACGAGCAGTACTTC. Translation: CASSLGAGARYEQYF.